This TCR beta chain was observed in a study of identical twins (TCRdb year 2016). Background on the whole study: To test whether fetal clonotypes persist, this study deep-sequenced TCR alpha and beta repertoires from monozygotic twins, from unrelated adults of various ages, and from cord blood. To rule out contamination, replicate twin experiments were performed at different times with different library preparation protocols. Results and caveats for the whole study, not just this receptor: Zero-insertion analyses could be partly confounded by invariant T cells such as MAIT and iNKT, though diverse VJ usage argued against such confounding for most clonotypes. Abundant cord blood beta clonotypes had fewer insertions, young adult naive repertoires showed a similar but weaker trend, and memory repertoires showed no such trend. Conclusions relied on cross-sectional statistical analysis, since the same donors could not be followed over many years. In monozygotic twins, out-of-frame TCR alpha sharing was systematically underestimated by recombination models, although the models agreed with sharing between unrelated individuals. The excess sharing between twins in beta out-of-frame sequences was weaker because fewer shared sequences reduced the signal-to-noise ratio. Compared with coincidental sharing between unrelated individuals, an excess of low generation-probability sequences was observed among out-of-frame TCR alpha sequences shared between twins.

Library preparation employed 5' RACE. Sequenced on an Illumina HiSeq 2000. Template switching added a universal primer binding site, and the final cDNA carried a unique molecular identifier that allowed TCR cDNA molecules to be counted accurately. First-strand cDNA for TCR alpha and beta chains was synthesized from specific primers in the conserved constant-segment region. Each cDNA library was double barcoded, with a SMART-Mk sample barcode plus Illumina barcodes, to control for contamination. TruSeq adapter sequences, together with Illumina sample barcodes, were added in two successive PCR steps. The Illumina HiSeq platform was used with custom primers to sequence TCR alpha and beta cDNA libraries. The study's processing was this. MiGEC processed the raw reads to extract unique molecular identifiers, while MiXCR was used to determine the CDR3 positions. For each individual, recombination models were inferred using an EM algorithm with the repgenHMM and IGoR tools. The tcR package in R was used for shared clonotype analysis, with sharing normalized by the product of cloneset sizes. To study raw recombination without the effects of thymic and clonal selection, out-of-frame nonproductive sequences were analyzed. Starting from the raw public reads, TCRdb applied fastp trimming at Q25, assembled clones with MiXCR and retained in-frame beta chains. When rows share a CDR3 protein, they turn into one entry using the most common DNA and genes. None of the V and J calls come from the authors' own analysis; TCRdb made them. The sample table lists 400,000 to 550,000 distinct CDR3 sequences, 22% of them with a count of one. 0.91% of the sample is in the top ten clones.

Every donor in the study was a healthy Caucasian. Three pairs of female monozygotic twins, all aged roughly 18 to 29 years, were included in the twin cohort. Positive isolation kits from Invitrogen were used to isolate CD4+ and CD8+ T cell populations. To note about this clonotype: Its antigen has not been determined. Base qualities were left out, and no much larger clone turns up one base away.

The CDR3 contains 14 residues, cysteine and phenylalanine counted. Just the 42-base CDR3 DNA is kept, in frame starting at base 1. Relative to germline, V is 6 bases shorter and J is 5 bases shorter, with 12 bases between their ends. Per the germline V gene, KGHDR is the CDR1 and SFDVKD is the CDR2. This sample was also put to use in a study of T cells expressing NK-cell markers. As the second paper documents: Seven to nine donors provided sorted CD3+CD56+NKG2C+, CD3+CD56+NKG2C- and CD3+CD56-NKG2C+ T-cell subsets, whose TCR beta-chain repertoires were profiled. Seven of the eight sequenced donors were HCMV-seropositive and one was HCMV-seronegative. In several experiments an anti-gammadeltaTCR antibody was added to restrict sorting to alphabetaTCR-expressing T cells. For about 6 donors, the dominant CD3+CD56+NKG2C+ clonotypes were among the top 10 CD8+ clonotypes and accounted for roughly 1.0-7.5% of CD8+ T cells. Those dominant clonotypes were again the most abundant among CD3+CD56-NKG2C+ cells in a handful of donors, at roughly 28.3-60.1%. It remained unclear whether the expanded NKG2C-expressing T cell clones were specific for HCMV antigens. All eight donors whose samples were sequenced were randomly selected healthy volunteers, three of them men and five women. To determine HCMV serostatus, a commercial ELISA kit was used to detect HCMV-specific IgG in serum. MIGEC was used to demultiplex reads and group reads by UMI, and MiTCR was used to assemble and quantify clonotypes. To exclude erroneous sequences, only TCR cDNA sequences supported by at least two reads were retained. The tcR package was used for downstream repertoire analysis, with clonotypes matched between fractions based on CDR3 nucleotide sequence plus V segment. Antigen specificity was annotated against VDJdb with VDJmatch, allowing one amino acid substitution in CDR3.

Sequencing was performed on CD4+ T cells sorted from blood. The V and J genes are TRBV24-1 and TRBJ2-2; the D segment cannot be called with confidence. This TCR derives from a woman aged 18-29 years in good health. In nucleotides, the sequence is TGTGCCACCAGTCCTCGGCAGGCAACCGGGGAGCTGTTTTTT. Translated, it reads CATSPRQATGELFF.